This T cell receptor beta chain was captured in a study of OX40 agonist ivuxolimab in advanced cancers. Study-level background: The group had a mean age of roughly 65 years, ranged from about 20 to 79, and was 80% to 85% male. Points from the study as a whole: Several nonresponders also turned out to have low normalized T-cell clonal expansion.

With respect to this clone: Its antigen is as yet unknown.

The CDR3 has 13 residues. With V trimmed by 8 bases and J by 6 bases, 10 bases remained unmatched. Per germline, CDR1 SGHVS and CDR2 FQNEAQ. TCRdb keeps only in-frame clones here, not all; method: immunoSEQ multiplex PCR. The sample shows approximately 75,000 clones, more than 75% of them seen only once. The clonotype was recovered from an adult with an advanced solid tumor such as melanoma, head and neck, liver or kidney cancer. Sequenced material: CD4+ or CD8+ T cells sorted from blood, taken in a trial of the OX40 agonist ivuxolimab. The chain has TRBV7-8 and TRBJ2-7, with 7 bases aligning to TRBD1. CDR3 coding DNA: TGTGCCAGCTCGAGTATTCGGACAGGCGAGCAGTACTTC. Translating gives CASSSIRTGEQYF.